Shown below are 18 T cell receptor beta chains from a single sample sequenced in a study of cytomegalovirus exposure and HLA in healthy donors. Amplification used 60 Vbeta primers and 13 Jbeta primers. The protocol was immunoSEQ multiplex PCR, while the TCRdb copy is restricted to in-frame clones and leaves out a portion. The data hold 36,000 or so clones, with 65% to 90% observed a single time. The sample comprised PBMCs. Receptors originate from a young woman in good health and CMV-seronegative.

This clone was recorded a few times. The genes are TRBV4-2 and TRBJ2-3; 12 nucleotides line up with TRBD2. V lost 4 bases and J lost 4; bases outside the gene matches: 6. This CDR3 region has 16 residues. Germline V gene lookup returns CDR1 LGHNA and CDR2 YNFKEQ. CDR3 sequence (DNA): TGTGCCAGCAGCCCCACGACTAGCGGGAGTTCAGATACGCAGTATTTT. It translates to CASSPTTSGSSDTQYF.

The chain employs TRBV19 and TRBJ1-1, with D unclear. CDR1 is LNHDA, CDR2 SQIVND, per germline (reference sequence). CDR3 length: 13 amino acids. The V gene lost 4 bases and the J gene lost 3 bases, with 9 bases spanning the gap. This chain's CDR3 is CASSRNSYTEAFF. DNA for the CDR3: TGTGCCAGTAGTAGGAACAGCTACACTGAAGCTTTCTTT.

CDR3 bases: TGTGCCAGCACCCACGGACAGGGGGCGCATGGCTACACCTTC. Translation: CASTHGQGAHGYTF. V is TRBV6-5 and J is TRBJ1-2; 11 nucleotides match TRBD1. V was pared by 7 bases and J by 6 bases, with 7 bases of the junction left unmatched. In germline, CDR1 is MNHEY, CDR2 SVGAGI. The CDR3 has 14 residues.

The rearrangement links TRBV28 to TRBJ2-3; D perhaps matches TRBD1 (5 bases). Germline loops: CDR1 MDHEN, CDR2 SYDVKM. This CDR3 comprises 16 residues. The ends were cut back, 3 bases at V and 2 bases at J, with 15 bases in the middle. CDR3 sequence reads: CASSLDTSWYTDTQYF. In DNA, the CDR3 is TGTGCCAGCAGTTTGGACACCTCGTGGTACACAGATACGCAGTATTTT.

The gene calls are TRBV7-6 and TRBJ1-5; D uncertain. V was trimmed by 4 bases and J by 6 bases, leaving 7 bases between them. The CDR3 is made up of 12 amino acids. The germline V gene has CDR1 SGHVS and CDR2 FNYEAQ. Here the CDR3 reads CASSSRFQPQHF. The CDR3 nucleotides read TGTGCCAGCAGCTCCCGGTTTCAGCCCCAGCATTTT.

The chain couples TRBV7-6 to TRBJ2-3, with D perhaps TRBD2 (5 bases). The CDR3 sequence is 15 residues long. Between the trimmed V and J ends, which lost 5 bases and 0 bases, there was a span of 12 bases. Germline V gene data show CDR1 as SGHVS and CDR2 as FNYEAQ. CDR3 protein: CASSLFDYSTDTQYF. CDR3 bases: TGTGCCAGCAGCCTCTTCGACTATAGCACAGATACGCAGTATTTT.

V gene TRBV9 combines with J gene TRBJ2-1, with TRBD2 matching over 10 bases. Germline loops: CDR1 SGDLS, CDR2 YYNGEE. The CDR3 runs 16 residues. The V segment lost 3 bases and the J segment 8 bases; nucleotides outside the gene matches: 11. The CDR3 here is CASSARSGREAYEQFF. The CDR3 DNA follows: TGTGCCAGCAGCGCTAGGAGCGGGAGGGAAGCATATGAGCAGTTCTTC.

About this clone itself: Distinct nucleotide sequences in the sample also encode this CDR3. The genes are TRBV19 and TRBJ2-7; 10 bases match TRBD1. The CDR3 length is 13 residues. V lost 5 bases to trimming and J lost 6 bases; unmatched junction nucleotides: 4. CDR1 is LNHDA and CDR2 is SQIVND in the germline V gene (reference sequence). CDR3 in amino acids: CASSPGTGAEQYF. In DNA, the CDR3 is TGTGCCAGTAGTCCCGGGACAGGGGCCGAGCAGTACTTC. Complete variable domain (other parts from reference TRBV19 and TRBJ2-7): DGGITQSPKYLFRKEGQNVTLSCEQNLNHDAMYWYRQDPGQGLRLIYYSQIVNDFQKGDIAEGYSVSREKKESFPLTVTSAQKNPTAFYLCASSPGTGAEQYFGPGTRLTVT.

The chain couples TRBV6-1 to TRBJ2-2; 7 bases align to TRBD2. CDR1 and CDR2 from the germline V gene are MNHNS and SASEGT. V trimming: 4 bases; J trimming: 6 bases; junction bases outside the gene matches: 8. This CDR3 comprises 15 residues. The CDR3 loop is CASSAGLPSAGELFF. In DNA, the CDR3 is TGTGCCAGCAGTGCGGGACTACCCTCTGCCGGGGAGCTGTTTTTT.

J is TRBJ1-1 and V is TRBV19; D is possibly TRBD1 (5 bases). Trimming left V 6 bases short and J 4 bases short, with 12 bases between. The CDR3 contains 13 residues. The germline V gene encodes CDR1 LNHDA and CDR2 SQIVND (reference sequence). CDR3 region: CASRPGGVTEAFF. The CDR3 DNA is TGTGCCAGTAGACCGGGGGGGGTCACTGAAGCTTTCTTT.

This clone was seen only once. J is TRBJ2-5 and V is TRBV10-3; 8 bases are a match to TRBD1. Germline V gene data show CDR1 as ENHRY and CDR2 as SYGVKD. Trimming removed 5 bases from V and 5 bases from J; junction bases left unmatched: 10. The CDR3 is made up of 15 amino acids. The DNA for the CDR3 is TGTGCCATCAGTCCCGGGACAGGACGTCCTGAGACCCAGTACTTC. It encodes CAISPGTGRPETQYF.

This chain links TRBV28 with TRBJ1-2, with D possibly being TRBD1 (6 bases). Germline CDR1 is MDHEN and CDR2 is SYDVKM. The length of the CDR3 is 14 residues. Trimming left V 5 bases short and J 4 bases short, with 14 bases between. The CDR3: CASSTDRFAYGYTF. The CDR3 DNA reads TGTGCCAGCAGTACTGACAGGTTCGCCTATGGCTACACCTTC.

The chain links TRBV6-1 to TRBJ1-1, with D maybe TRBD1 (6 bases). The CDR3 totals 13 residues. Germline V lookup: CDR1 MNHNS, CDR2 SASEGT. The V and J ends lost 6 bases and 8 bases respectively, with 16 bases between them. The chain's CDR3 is CASRTGGQGEAFF. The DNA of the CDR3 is TGTGCCAGCAGGACGGGGGGACAAGGGGAAGCTTTCTTT.

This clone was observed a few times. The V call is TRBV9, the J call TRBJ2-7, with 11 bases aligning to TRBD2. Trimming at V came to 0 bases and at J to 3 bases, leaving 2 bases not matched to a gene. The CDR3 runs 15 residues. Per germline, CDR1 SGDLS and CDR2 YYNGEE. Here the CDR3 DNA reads TGTGCCAGCAGCGTAGGTGGGACTAGCGGCTACGAGCAGTACTTC. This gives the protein CASSVGGTSGYEQYF.

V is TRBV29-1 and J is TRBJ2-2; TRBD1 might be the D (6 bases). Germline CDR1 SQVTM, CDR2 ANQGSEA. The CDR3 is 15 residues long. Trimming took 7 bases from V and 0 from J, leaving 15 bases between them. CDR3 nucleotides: TGCAGCGCTCTTCCCGGGACAACGAACACCGGGGAGCTGTTTTTT. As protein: CSALPGTTNTGELFF.

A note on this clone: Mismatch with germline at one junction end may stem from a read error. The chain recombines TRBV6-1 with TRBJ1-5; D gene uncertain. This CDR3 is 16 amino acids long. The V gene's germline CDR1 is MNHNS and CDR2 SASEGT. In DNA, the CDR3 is TGTGCCAGCAGTGAAGCGCGGCAGTATAGCAATCAGCCCCAGAATTTT. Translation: CASSEARQYSNQPQNF.

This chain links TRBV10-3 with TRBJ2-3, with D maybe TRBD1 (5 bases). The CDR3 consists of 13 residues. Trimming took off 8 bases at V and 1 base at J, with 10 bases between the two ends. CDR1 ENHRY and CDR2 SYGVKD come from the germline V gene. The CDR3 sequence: CAIHRSGTDTQYF. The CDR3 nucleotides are TGTGCCATCCACAGGAGCGGCACAGATACGCAGTATTTT.

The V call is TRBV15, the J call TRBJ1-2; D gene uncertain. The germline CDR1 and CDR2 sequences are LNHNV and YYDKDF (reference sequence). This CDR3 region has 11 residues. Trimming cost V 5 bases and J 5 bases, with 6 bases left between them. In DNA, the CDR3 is TGTGCCACCAGCCACGAGTATGGCTACACCTTC. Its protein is CATSHEYGYTF.